Below are 27 T cell receptor beta chains sequenced from a single sample in a study of blood T cell repertoires in COVID-19. Measured with immunoSEQ multiplex PCR; TCRdb has only the in-frame clones, and not every one. The sample has 150,000 to 200,000 clones, less than 85% seen once. Sequencing was carried out using PBMCs or T cells enriched from blood (not recorded which). These receptors were collected from a woman aged 55-70 years with acute COVID-19.

The chain recombines TRBV5-1 with TRBJ1-2; D perhaps matches TRBD1 (5 bases). Trimming pared 3 bases from V and 4 bases from J, leaving 7 bases between. CDR3 length equals 12 residues. From germline, CDR1 is SGHRS and CDR2 YFSETQ. CDR3 in amino acids: CASSSGGYGYTF. CDR3 nucleotide sequence: TGCGCCAGCAGCTCGGGGGGCTATGGCTACACCTTC.

This chain connects TRBV9 to TRBJ1-1; D perhaps matches TRBD1 (5 bases). Germline V CDR1 and CDR2: SGDLS, YYNGEE. This CDR3 is 12 amino acids long. This CDR3 is CASSGGTPGAFF. As DNA, the CDR3 is TGTGCTAGTTCGGGGGGGACCCCTGGAGCTTTCTTT. Using reference TRBV9 and TRBJ1-1 for the parts outside the CDR3, the full variable domain is DSGVTQTPKHLITATGQRVTLRCSPRSGDLSVYWYQQSLDQGLQFLIQYYNGEERAKGNILERFSAQQFPDLHSELNLSSLELGDSALYFCASSGGTPGAFFGQGTRLTVV.

The chain has TRBV7-8 and TRBJ2-5; D possibly corresponds to TRBD1 (5 bases). V lost 5 bases, J lost 5 bases, and 18 bases lay in between. This CDR3 contains 15 residues. Per germline, CDR1 SGHVS and CDR2 FQNEAQ. DNA for the CDR3: TGTGCCAGCAGCCCCTCAGGGAACAAAGGGGAGACCCAGTACTTC. As protein: CASSPSGNKGETQYF. Full variable domain (remainder filled in from reference TRBV7-8 and TRBJ2-5): GAGVSQSPRYKVAKRGQDVALRCDPISGHVSLFWYQQALGQGPEFLTYFQNEAQLDKSGLPSDRFFAERPEGSVSTLKIQRTQQEDSAVYLCASSPSGNKGETQYFGPGTRLLVL.

The V and J genes are TRBV5-4 and TRBJ2-4, with 8 bases identical to TRBD2. Unmatched junction bases numbered 10, after V lost 5 bases and J lost 6 bases. Germline assignment: CDR1 SGHNT and CDR2 YYREEE (reference sequence). There are 15 residues in the CDR3. The CDR3 sequence: CASRLAGGAGNIQYF. For the CDR3, the DNA is TGTGCCAGCAGGCTTGCGGGGGGCGCCGGAAACATTCAGTACTTC.

The V call is TRBV4-3, the J call TRBJ2-7; TRBD1 might be the D (5 bases). CDR3 length equals 15 residues. Trimming pared 0 bases from V and 3 bases from J, leaving 12 bases between. Per the germline V gene, CDR1 is LGHNA and CDR2 is YSLEER. The CDR3 DNA is TGCGCCAGCAGCCAAGATCGACAGTATCTCTACGAGCAGTACTTC. Encoded protein: CASSQDRQYLYEQYF.

The chain employs TRBV18 and TRBJ1-1; a weak D match, TRBD1 (5 bases). This CDR3 comprises 16 residues. The germline V gene encodes CDR1 KGHSH and CDR2 LQKENI. Trimming left V 0 bases short and J 3 bases short, with 14 bases between. In nucleotides, the CDR3 is TGTGCCAGCTCACCACCGAGGGGCGGCGGGGACACTGAAGCTTTCTTT. It encodes CASSPPRGGGDTEAFF.

The CDR3 DNA reads TGTGCCAGCAGTTTGGGGGGAGGGGCAGATACGCAGTATTTT. Its protein product is CASSLGGGADTQYF. This chain uses TRBV28 with TRBJ2-3; 7 positions agree with TRBD2. Germline V gene sequence: CDR1 MDHEN, CDR2 SYDVKM. Trimming at V came to 3 bases and at J to 4 bases, leaving 4 bases not matched to a gene. The CDR3 covers 14 residues.

The rearrangement uses TRBV6-6 and TRBJ2-2, with 9 nucleotides matching TRBD1. Germline-derived CDR1 and CDR2 are MNHNY and SVGAGI (reference sequence). The J segment lost 7 bases and the V segment lost 5 bases, leaving 20 bases of the junction unmatched. The CDR3 totals 19 residues. The CDR3 protein is CASSPRYWPGTGPSGELFF. In nucleotides, the CDR3 is TGTGCCAGCAGTCCCCGCTACTGGCCGGGGACAGGGCCCAGCGGGGAGCTGTTTTTT.

The CDR3 nucleotides read TGTGCCAGCAGTTTATCACGCCACGTTGGCGGTGAAGCTTTCTTT. The encoded protein is CASSLSRHVGGEAFF. The genes are TRBV27 and TRBJ1-1; D gene ambiguous. V was cut by 0 bases and J by 7 bases, with 15 bases left in between. This CDR3 comprises 15 residues. Germline V gives CDR1 MNHEY, CDR2 SMNVEV (reference sequence).

This clone was seen once. The chain is built from TRBV7-8 and TRBJ2-1, with 11 bases matching TRBD2. V lost 5 bases and J lost 6; bases outside the gene matches: 9. The germline CDR1 and CDR2 sequences are SGHVS and FQNEAQ. This CDR3 comprises 16 residues. The CDR3 spells CASSPQGLAAANEQFF. In DNA form, the CDR3 reads TGTGCCAGCAGCCCTCAGGGACTAGCGGCGGCCAATGAGCAGTTCTTC. The full variable domain, rest sourced from reference TRBV7-8 and TRBJ2-1, is GAGVSQSPRYKVAKRGQDVALRCDPISGHVSLFWYQQALGQGPEFLTYFQNEAQLDKSGLPSDRFFAERPEGSVSTLKIQRTQQEDSAVYLCASSPQGLAAANEQFFGPGTRLTVL.

The CDR3 loop reads CAGRAGTHNEQFF. The CDR3 nucleotides read TGTGCCGGGAGGGCAGGGACCCACAATGAGCAGTTCTTC. The chain carries TRBV7-2 and TRBJ2-1, with 7 bases identical to TRBD2. V was clipped by 11 bases and J by 5 bases; unmatched bases: 9. CDR1 is SGHTA, CDR2 FQGNSA, per germline. This CDR3 has 13 amino acids.

The chain recombines TRBV11-2 with TRBJ2-7, with 13 bases that match TRBD2. The CDR3 totals 14 residues. V lost 7 bases, J lost 3 bases, and 3 bases stayed unmatched. Per germline, CDR1 SGHAT and CDR2 FQNNGV. CDR3 protein: CASKGLAGNYEQYF. Here the CDR3 DNA reads TGTGCCAGCAAGGGACTAGCGGGGAACTACGAGCAGTACTTC. Variable domain in full (rest from reference TRBV11-2 and TRBJ2-7): EAGVAQSPRYKIIEKRQSVAFWCNPISGHATLYWYQQILGQGPKLLIQFQNNGVVDDSQLPKDRFSAERLKGVDSTLKIQPAKLEDSAVYLCASKGLAGNYEQYFGPGTRLTVT.

The chain recombines TRBV5-6 with TRBJ2-2; 8 positions match TRBD1. V was clipped by 3 bases and J by 7 bases; unmatched bases: 5. The length of the CDR3 is 14 residues. CDR1 is SGHDT and CDR2 is YYEEEE in the germline V gene. The CDR3 DNA sequence: TGTGCCAGCAGCTACGGGGACAGGAACGGGGAGCTGTTTTTT. This encodes CASSYGDRNGELFF.

V is TRBV24-1 and J is TRBJ2-1; perhaps TRBD2 as D (6 bases). V was shortened by 4 bases and J by 12 bases, with 12 bases between the two germline ends. The CDR3 sequence is 12 residues long. Germline values: CDR1 KGHDR, CDR2 SFDVKD. Here the CDR3 reads CATSDPGSRQFF. The CDR3 DNA follows: TGTGCCACCAGTGACCCCGGGAGTCGGCAGTTCTTC.

V and J are TRBV30 and TRBJ1-1; no reliable D call. V was shortened by 8 bases and J by 8 bases, with 18 bases between the two germline ends. The length of the CDR3 is 12 residues. CDR1 and CDR2 (germline): GTSNPN, SVGIG (reference sequence). CDR3 DNA sequence: TGTGCCCACGTGAAAGCCCCCACGGAAGCTTTCTTT. Translation: CAHVKAPTEAFF.

The chain combines TRBV24-1 with TRBJ2-4, with D possibly matching TRBD2 (5 bases). This CDR3 comprises 13 residues. Per germline, CDR1 KGHDR and CDR2 SFDVKD. Trimming removed 5 bases from V and 1 base from J, with 5 bases in between. The CDR3 bases are TGTGCCACCAGTGGAGGGGCCAAAAACATTCAGTACTTC. Translation gives CATSGGAKNIQYF.

V and J are TRBV7-9 and TRBJ2-5; a possible D gene is TRBD1 (6 bases). The CDR3 loop spans 15 amino acids. The germline V gene encodes CDR1 SEHNR and CDR2 FQNEAQ (reference sequence). The ends were cut back, 4 bases at V and 5 bases at J, with 17 bases in the middle. The CDR3 DNA is TGTGCCAGCAGCTCTGCCCAGGGGTACGTGGAGACCCAGTACTTC. This gives the protein CASSSAQGYVETQYF.

The chain is built from TRBV3-1 (or the pseudogene TRBV3-2) and TRBJ2-7; the D gene is possibly TRBD2 (5 bases). CDR3 size: 12 residues. Trimming took off 4 bases at V and 2 bases at J, with 6 bases between the two ends. Per germline, CDR1 LGHDT and CDR2 YNNKEL (reference sequence). CDR3 in amino acids: CASSPGTYEQYF. Written as DNA, the CDR3 is TGTGCCAGCAGCCCGGGAACCTACGAGCAGTACTTC.

The J gene is TRBJ2-2, the V gene TRBV7-9; TRBD2 aligns across 12 bases. The CDR3 is made up of 17 amino acids. Per the germline V gene, CDR1 is SEHNR and CDR2 is FQNEAQ (reference sequence). The J segment lost 4 bases and the V segment lost 5 bases, leaving 8 bases of the junction unmatched. CDR3 in DNA: TGTGCCAGCAGCGCGACTAGCGGGAGACCACTCACCGGGGAGCTGTTTTTT. Translating gives CASSATSGRPLTGELFF.

This chain uses TRBV5-4 with TRBJ2-7; 9 bases are a match to TRBD2. The V and J ends lost 0 bases and 7 bases, in that order; junction bases with no gene match: 8. The CDR3 runs 15 residues. Germline V gene data show CDR1 as SGHNT and CDR2 as YYREEE (reference sequence). The CDR3 spells CASSLGGASGTEQYF. The CDR3 coding sequence is TGTGCCAGCAGCTTGGGAGGAGCTAGCGGGACAGAGCAGTACTTC.

J is TRBJ1-4 and V is TRBV18; D might be TRBD1 (6 bases). Trimming took off 4 bases at V and 5 bases at J, with 20 bases between the two ends. Looked up from germline, CDR1 is KGHSH and CDR2 is LQKENI. CDR3 length equals 17 residues. The CDR3 is CASSLNSGTKSNEKLFF. Written as DNA, the CDR3 is TGTGCCAGCTCACTGAACTCGGGGACAAAGTCCAATGAAAAACTGTTTTTT.

This clone was found a few times. The chain links TRBV7-8 to TRBJ1-1; D gene unclear. Germline V gene lookup returns CDR1 SGHVS and CDR2 FQNEAQ. This CDR3 spans 16 amino acids. V lost 1 base and J 1 base, leaving 13 bases between the germline ends. The CDR3 loop reads CASSLVPRGKNTEAFF. The CDR3, as DNA: TGTGCCAGCAGCTTAGTTCCCCGGGGAAAGAACACTGAAGCTTTCTTT. Complete variable domain (other parts from reference TRBV7-8 and TRBJ1-1): GAGVSQSPRYKVAKRGQDVALRCDPISGHVSLFWYQQALGQGPEFLTYFQNEAQLDKSGLPSDRFFAERPEGSVSTLKIQRTQQEDSAVYLCASSLVPRGKNTEAFFGQGTRLTVV.

The chain recombines TRBV11-3 with TRBJ2-2; 7 bases align to TRBD1. CDR1 is SGHNT, CDR2 YENEEA, per germline. The ends lost 5 bases at V and 1 base at J; junction bases unmatched: 4. The CDR3 consists of 15 residues. CDR3 coding DNA: TGTGCCAGCAGCCCTCAGGGGGTGAACACCGGGGAGCTGTTTTTT. Translating it yields CASSPQGVNTGELFF. The full variable domain, in which reference TRBV11-3 and TRBJ2-2 provide the parts outside the CDR3, is EAGVVQSPRYKIIEKKQPVAFWCNPISGHNTLYWYLQNLGQGPELLIRYENEEAVDDSQLPKDRFSAERLKGVDSTLKIQPAELGDSAVYLCASSPQGVNTGELFFGEGSRLTVL.

The V and J genes are TRBV11-2 and TRBJ1-5; a possible D gene is TRBD1 (5 bases). The CDR3 is 15 residues long. Between the trimmed V and J ends, which lost 5 bases and 3 bases, there was a span of 14 bases. CDR1 and CDR2 (germline): SGHAT, FQNNGV. This CDR3 reads CASSLSRDFNQPQHF. DNA of the CDR3: TGTGCCAGCAGCCTCTCCAGGGATTTCAATCAGCCCCAGCATTTT.

The V and J genes are TRBV11-3 and TRBJ2-5; D is perhaps TRBD2 (6 bases). In germline, CDR1 is SGHNT, CDR2 YENEEA. The CDR3 is 15 amino acids. The V and J ends lost 1 base and 2 bases respectively, with 11 bases between them. CDR3 coding DNA: TGTGCCAGCAGCTTAGTTGGCGGGGCACAAGAGACCCAGTACTTC. Translated, it gives CASSLVGGAQETQYF.

The chain carries TRBV7-6 and TRBJ2-2; a possible D gene is TRBD1 (5 bases). This CDR3 spans 13 amino acids. CDR1 is SGHVS and CDR2 is FNYEAQ in the germline V gene. Trimming left V 7 bases short and J 1 base short, with 7 bases between. This CDR3 reads CASKTENTGELFF. CDR3 DNA sequence: TGTGCCAGCAAGACAGAGAACACCGGGGAGCTGTTTTTT.

In its sample, this clone was seen a few times. This chain uses TRBV18 with TRBJ1-1; TRBD1 matches 7 bases. Unmatched junction bases numbered 7, after V lost 5 bases and J lost 1 base. Germline assignment: CDR1 KGHSH and CDR2 LQKENI. The CDR3 runs 15 residues. The CDR3 nucleotides are TGTGCCAGCTCAGAGCAGGGGGGTAGGAACACTGAAGCTTTCTTT. It encodes CASSEQGGRNTEAFF.